This is a list of T cell receptor beta chains from one sample in a study of blood T cell repertoires in COVID-19. Profiling relied on immunoSEQ multiplex PCR, and the TCRdb table lists in-frame clones only, not all of them. The sample lists around 68,000 clones, over 75% occurring once. The sequenced material came from peripheral blood. These receptors originate from a man between 45 and 60 years old with active COVID-19. CDR3s include the opening cysteine and the closing phenylalanine or tryptophan. A D gene is named only where the DNA matches it firmly. Some rows have no size entry. The others give once, few or many, or a class for an expanded clone.

CDR3 protein,CDR3 DNA,clone size,V gene,D gene,J gene
CASSLGRDTEAFF,TGCGCCAGCAGCTTGGGCCGGGACACTGAAGCTTTCTTT,-,TRBV5-1,-,TRBJ1-1
CASSALQGHEQYF,TGTGCCAGCAGCGCACTCCAGGGCCACGAGCAGTACTTC,-,TRBV9,-,TRBJ2-7
CATTTRLAGGTDTQYF,TGTGCCACGACCACGAGACTAGCGGGAGGAACAGATACGCAGTATTTT,-,TRBV19,TRBD2,TRBJ2-3
CASSSGGAEGTEAFF,TGTGCCAGCAGTTCAGGGGGAGCCGAGGGTACTGAAGCTTTCTTT,once,TRBV6-5,TRBD1,TRBJ1-1
CASSLAGTPNTGELFF,TGCGCCAGCAGCTTGGCTGGGACTCCGAACACCGGGGAGCTGTTTTTT,-,TRBV5-1,-,TRBJ2-2
CASSKGGVTYNEQFF,TGTGCCAGCAGCAAAGGGGGGGTGACCTACAATGAGCAGTTCTTC,-,TRBV21-1,-,TRBJ2-1
CASSRLGGGYGYTF,TGTGCCAGCAGCCGTTTAGGGGGCGGCTATGGCTACACCTTC,-,TRBV5-4,TRBD1,TRBJ1-2
CASSTRPRNSPLHF,TGTGCCAGCAGCACCAGGCCCCGTAATTCACCCCTCCACTTT,-,TRBV7-2,-,TRBJ1-6
CAWSSGTSTYEQYF,TGTGCCTGGTCCTCAGGGACTAGCACCTACGAGCAGTACTTC,-,TRBV30,TRBD2,TRBJ2-7
CASSEGQHREQYF,TGTGCCAGCAGCGAGGGACAACATCGGGAGCAGTACTTC,-,TRBV7-2,-,TRBJ2-7
CASSLGPKAGNNEQFF,TGTGCCAGCAGCTTAGGGCCGAAGGCGGGGAACAATGAGCAGTTCTTC,-,TRBV7-3,-,TRBJ2-1
CASSGLAGAGGEQFF,TGTGCCAGCAGCGGACTAGCGGGGGCAGGAGGCGAGCAGTTCTTC,once,TRBV2,TRBD2,TRBJ2-1
CASSPPGGGLLDTQYF,TGTGCCAGCAGCCCTCCTGGGGGGGGGTTGTTAGATACGCAGTATTTT,-,TRBV9,TRBD2,TRBJ2-3
CASSLFRPGGRGDTQYF,TGCGCCAGCAGCTTGTTTCGGCCAGGGGGAAGGGGAGATACGCAGTATTTT,-,TRBV5-1,TRBD1,TRBJ2-3
CASSLRQGAGEAFF,TGTGCCAGCAGCTTAAGACAGGGGGCTGGTGAAGCTTTCTTT,once,TRBV7-2,TRBD1,TRBJ1-1
CASSTESGEQFF,TGTGCCAGCAGCACCGAGTCCGGTGAGCAGTTCTTC,-,TRBV11-3,-,TRBJ2-1
CASSLGLAGYTDTQYF,TGTGCCAGCAGTTTGGGACTAGCGGGATACACAGATACGCAGTATTTT,-,TRBV6-2/TRBV6-3,TRBD2,TRBJ2-3
CASSQDLVGSNQPQHF,TGCGCCAGCAGCCAAGATCTCGTGGGCTCAAATCAGCCCCAGCATTTT,-,TRBV4-1,-,TRBJ1-5
CASSLDGSESYEQYF,TGTGCCAGCAGCTTAGACGGGAGCGAGAGCTACGAGCAGTACTTC,-,TRBV11-1,-,TRBJ2-7
CASSLGGAGELFF,TGTGCCAGCAGCCTTGGGGGGGCCGGGGAGCTGTTTTTT,-,TRBV9,TRBD2,TRBJ2-2
CASSWGHNEQFF,TGTGCCAGCAGCTGGGGGCACAATGAGCAGTTCTTC,-,TRBV5-6,-,TRBJ2-1
CASSYSGGLLDGYTF,TGTGCCAGCAGTTACTCGGGGGGGCTATTAGATGGCTACACCTTC,once,TRBV6-5,-,TRBJ1-2
CASSLSEGPYNEQFF,TGTGCCAGCAGCTTATCGGAGGGCCCCTACAATGAGCAGTTCTTC,-,TRBV7-3,-,TRBJ2-1